These T cell receptor beta chains were read from a single sample in a study of beta chain features in type 1 diabetes. The repertoire was sequenced with immunoSEQ multiplex PCR; TCRdb's copy has only in-frame clones and lacks some. The table has about 640,000 clones, around 12% seen once. Sample: naive CD4+ T cells from blood. The source of these receptors is a man aged 30 to 39 with type 1 diabetes. Each CDR3 is given with its conserved first and last residue. Fields, in order: clone size, D gene, J gene, V gene, CDR3 protein, CDR3 DNA. D genes are given only for firm matches. Size is stated for part of the rows, as once, few or many counts, or as a class when the clone is expanded.

.	.	TRBJ2-4	TRBV9	CASSVSTGPRTGAKNIQYF	TGTGCCAGCAGCGTTAGTACAGGGCCACGAACCGGGGCCAAAAACATTCAGTACTTC
.	TRBD1	TRBJ2-7	TRBV7-3	CASSRGQTYEQYF	TGTGCCAGCAGCCGGGGACAGACCTACGAGCAGTACTTC
.	.	TRBJ2-3	TRBV6-1	CASSEARQGRSDTQYF	TGTGCCAGCAGTGAAGCTAGGCAGGGACGCTCAGATACGCAGTATTTT
few	.	TRBJ2-6	TRBV7-2	CASSLGGARSSGANVLTF	TGTGCCAGCAGCTTAGGCGGGGCTCGGAGCTCTGGGGCCAACGTCCTGACTTTC
.	.	TRBJ1-1	TRBV6-6	CASNGRLGGNTEAFF	TGTGCCAGCAATGGACGTCTCGGGGGGAACACTGAAGCTTTCTTT
.	TRBD1	TRBJ2-2	TRBV18	CASSPQGENTGELFF	TGTGCCAGCTCACCGCAGGGGGAGAACACCGGGGAGCTGTTTTTT
few	.	TRBJ1-1	TRBV7-9	CASSLTGTEAFF	TGTGCCAGCAGCTTAACGGGGACTGAAGCTTTCTTT
few	TRBD2	TRBJ2-1	TRBV4-3	CASSRSGGVGADNEQFF	TGCGCCAGCAGCCGAAGCGGGGGCGTCGGGGCTGACAATGAGCAGTTCTTC
few	.	TRBJ1-2	TRBV6-5	CASSSTENYGYTF	TGTGCCAGCAGTTCCACGGAGAACTATGGCTACACCTTC
.	TRBD1	TRBJ1-5	TRBV19	CASSPSDRGNQPQHF	TGTGCCAGTAGTCCGTCGGACAGGGGCAATCAGCCCCAGCATTTT
.	.	TRBJ2-4	TRBV7-2	CASSPQPVGAKNIQYF	TGTGCCAGCAGCCCTCAGCCCGTGGGGGCCAAAAACATTCAGTACTTC
few	.	TRBJ1-2	TRBV11-2	CASSSGQANYGYTF	TGTGCCAGCAGCTCCGGGCAGGCTAACTATGGCTACACCTTC
.	.	TRBJ2-3	TRBV14	CASSQDYRSLYSTDTQYF	TGTGCCAGCAGCCAAGATTACCGTTCACTTTATAGCACAGATACGCAGTATTTT
few	.	TRBJ2-7	TRBV11-2	CASSFQTFGGLYF	TGTGCCAGCAGCTTCCAGACTTTTGGGGGTCTGTACTTC
.	TRBD1	TRBJ2-3	TRBV9	CASSFSPGQGRSTDTQYF	TGTGCCAGCAGCTTCTCTCCGGGACAGGGGAGGAGCACAGATACGCAGTATTTT
.	TRBD1	TRBJ2-5	TRBV7-6	CASSDLLRDRQETQYF	TGTGCCAGCAGCGATCTCCTCCGGGACAGACAAGAGACCCAGTACTTC
.	.	TRBJ2-1	TRBV29-1	CRAGSSYNEQFF	TGCAGAGCCGGCAGTTCCTACAATGAGCAGTTCTTC
.	.	TRBJ2-1	TRBV7-9	CAGNRGNEQFF	TGTGCCGGCAATCGGGGCAATGAGCAGTTCTTC
.	TRBD1	TRBJ2-7	TRBV7-2	CASSWDRAYEQYF	TGTGCCAGCAGCTGGGACAGAGCCTACGAGCAGTACTTC
few	TRBD2	TRBJ2-1	TRBV5-1	CASSLAGSGVSYNEQFF	TGCGCCAGCAGCTTGGCGGGTAGCGGGGTCTCCTACAATGAGCAGTTCTTC
.	.	TRBJ1-6	TRBV30	CAWSVVNSPLHF	TGTGCCTGGAGTGTGGTCAATTCACCCCTCCACTTT
.	.	TRBJ2-1	TRBV30	CACWRDNGDEQFF	TGTGCCTGCTGGCGGGACAACGGGGATGAGCAGTTCTTC
.	TRBD1	TRBJ2-3	TRBV18	CASSTVQGVKDTQYF	TGTGCCAGCTCAACCGTACAGGGGGTAAAAGATACGCAGTATTTT
.	.	TRBJ1-2	TRBV27	CASSTGSGGYTF	TGTGCCAGCTCCACAGGGTCGGGTGGCTACACCTTC
few	.	TRBJ2-7	TRBV20-1	CSARSSYEQYF	TGCAGTGCCCGTAGCTCCTACGAGCAGTACTTC
.	.	TRBJ2-5	TRBV5-1	CASSLTTTSQETQYF	TGCGCCAGCAGCTTGACTACGACTAGCCAAGAGACCCAGTACTTC
few	.	TRBJ1-4	TRBV4-3	CASSQLPAGNEKLFF	TGCGCCAGCAGCCAGCTGCCGGCGGGTAATGAAAAACTGTTTTTT
.	TRBD1	TRBJ2-3	TRBV29-1	CSVDGDRATDTQYF	TGCAGCGTTGACGGGGACAGGGCAACAGATACGCAGTATTTT
few	TRBD1	TRBJ1-6	TRBV30	CAWGQVNSPLHF	TGTGCCTGGGGACAGGTTAATTCACCCCTCCACTTT
few	TRBD1	TRBJ2-4	TRBV5-1	CASSEGAILNIQYF	TGCGCCAGCAGCGAGGGGGCGATTCTAAACATTCAGTACTTC
.	TRBD1	TRBJ1-2	TRBV7-9	CASSPPDRVSYGYTF	TGTGCCAGCAGCCCGCCGGACAGGGTATCCTATGGCTACACCTTC
.	.	TRBJ2-4	TRBV30	CAWSGASRGTRNPGRIQYF	TGTGCCTGGAGTGGGGCCTCCCGCGGGACAAGAAACCCGGGTAGGATTCAGTACTTC
few	.	TRBJ1-2	TRBV25-1	CASSAPGPLEYGYTF	TGTGCCAGCAGTGCCCCCGGCCCCCTGGAGTATGGCTACACCTTC
.	.	TRBJ2-3	TRBV6-5	CASMASPTSTDTQYF	TGTGCCAGCATGGCCTCGCCTACTAGCACAGATACGCAGTATTTT
few	.	TRBJ2-6	TRBV29-1	CSVEVFTAISGANVLTF	TGCAGCGTTGAAGTCTTTACCGCTATCTCTGGGGCCAACGTCCTGACTTTC
.	.	TRBJ2-7	TRBV2	CASRNSPSYEQYF	TGTGCCAGCAGAAACAGCCCATCCTACGAGCAGTACTTC
few	TRBD2	TRBJ2-3	TRBV7-2	CASSSRSGDTDTQYF	TGTGCCAGCAGCTCTCGTAGCGGGGACACAGATACGCAGTATTTT
.	.	TRBJ2-5	TRBV7-3	CASSLSFRETQYF	TGTGCCAGCAGCTTAAGTTTTAGGGAGACCCAGTACTTC
.	.	TRBJ2-5	TRBV9	CASSGEGWQTQYF	TGTGCCAGCAGCGGAGAGGGTTGGCAGACCCAGTACTTC
few	.	TRBJ2-1	TRBV5-4	CASSLENMLGNEQFF	TGTGCCAGCAGCTTGGAGAACATGTTAGGCAATGAGCAGTTCTTC
few	.	TRBJ2-1	TRBV7-2	CASSLVYRVDNEQFF	TGTGCCAGCAGCTTAGTGTACAGGGTAGACAATGAGCAGTTCTTC
few	.	TRBJ2-3	TRBV6-5	CASSYNHPGADTQYF	TGTGCCAGCAGTTACAATCACCCCGGGGCAGATACGCAGTATTTT
few	.	TRBJ1-6	TRBV29-1	CSAANDYNSPLHF	TGCAGCGCAGCTAATGACTATAATTCACCCCTCCACTTT
few	TRBD1	TRBJ1-1	TRBV2	CASGQGRTEAFF	TGTGCCAGCGGACAGGGGCGGACTGAAGCTTTCTTT
few	.	TRBJ1-5	TRBV2	CASSWDNSNQPQHF	TGTGCCAGCAGTTGGGATAATAGCAATCAGCCCCAGCATTTT
few	TRBD1	TRBJ2-7	TRBV18	CASSPGQAFPQF	TGTGCCAGCTCACCAGGACAGGCCTTCCCTCAATTC
.	.	TRBJ1-2	TRBV5-1	CASSPPGGEGYGYTF	TGCGCCAGCAGCCCGCCCGGCGGGGAGGGCTATGGCTACACCTTC
few	TRBD1	TRBJ1-5	TRBV4-2	CASSQEEGQGANQPQHF	TGTGCCAGCAGCCAAGAGGAGGGGCAGGGGGCGAATCAGCCCCAGCATTTT
.	TRBD1	TRBJ1-2	TRBV14	CASSLGTGDGYTF	TGTGCCAGCAGCCTCGGGACAGGGGACGGCTACACCTTC
few	.	TRBJ1-4	TRBV6-6	CASSYSGADPEPWFF	TGTGCCAGCAGTTACTCAGGGGCAGACCCGGAGCCCTGGTTTTTT
few	.	TRBJ1-2	TRBV27	CASSFRGGRYTF	TGTGCCAGCAGTTTCCGAGGAGGGCGCTACACCTTC
.	TRBD1	TRBJ1-2	TRBV25-1	CASSEYWPPQGANYGYTF	TGTGCCAGCAGTGAATATTGGCCCCCTCAGGGGGCTAACTATGGCTACACCTTC
.	.	TRBJ1-5	TRBV21-1	CASSLDRDNQPQHF	TGTGCCAGCAGCCTCGACAGGGACAATCAGCCCCAGCATTTT